Here is one T cell receptor (beta chain) with its context. This receptor's antigen is unknown. Qualities for individual bases were not recorded, and no much larger clone is one base off. These data come from a study of graft-versus-host responses after intestinal transplantation (dated by TCRdb to the early 2020s). As for the study more broadly: The transplants that recipients received were multivisceral, liver-intestinal, or isolated intestinal. Alloreactive clones were identified by sequencing pre-transplant mixed lymphocyte reaction products and comparing these products with unstimulated pre-transplant donor and recipient T cells. Donor T cell macrochimerism was defined as a peak of at least 4% donor T cells among recipient peripheral blood mononuclear cells. The cohort enrolled fewer than 25 intestinal transplant recipients including one retransplant, and a few patients lacking pretransplant specimens were excluded. After intestinal transplantation, graft-versus-host and host-versus-graft alloreactive T cell clones in the graft, circulation and bone marrow were tracked using bulk TCR-beta CDR3 sequencing. Samples from a few later patients were sequenced in-house on an Illumina MiSeq with MiXCR processing rather than by the commercial service. Anti-thymocyte globulin induction was given to all recipients, followed by maintenance tacrolimus and steroids for 3 to 4 years. Summary of the overall study and its limitations: GvH clones were detected in recipient bone marrow, and some appeared earlier in ileal mucosa or blood, consistent with an intestinal mucosal origin. The conclusions were limited by the relatively low number and heterogeneity of the intestinal transplant patients. High GvH to HvG T cell clonal ratios were observed in the allografts of patients with donor T cell macrochimerism. Peak levels of circulating GvH clones were associated with declines in HvG clones early after transplant.

Blood samples were collected up to 4 times in the first month after transplant and then at least monthly when available. The method was the immunoSEQ multiplex PCR assay. High-throughput TCR-beta CDR3 sequencing of genomic DNA from most patients was performed by Adaptive Biotechnologies. The authors' analysis ran thus. Adaptive's ImmunoSEQ software supplied the TCR sequencing data for 18 patients, while MiXCR and VDJtools were used to process three other patients. Because the origin of CDR3 nucleotide sequences shared between donor and recipient could not be assigned, those sequences were removed. Alloreactive clones required at least 2-fold expansion over unstimulated cells and minimum CFSE-low frequency of 0.002% (template counts) or 0.001% (read counts). A clone was considered mappable if detected in the sequenced pre-transplant spleen, lymph node, or MLR CFSE-low populations of the donor or recipient. Cumulative frequency of alloreactive clones was calculated as a percentage of all sequences weighted by copy number. Held by TCRdb, this immuneACCESS table contains in-frame sequences only and omits some clones. Under half of the omission traces to an unresolved V gene where checked; the cause of the rest is unknown. V and J calls and clone size are those listed in that table; D and trimming were worked out from the DNA. Across this sample there are nearly 20,000 clones, with around nine tenths seen only once. Of the sample, over 8% falls within the top ten clones.

The sequence derives from a human patient who received an intestinal transplant, so some T cells may come from the graft donor. The sample was PBMCs, taken about 240 days after intestinal transplant.

The nucleotide sequence reads TGCGCCAGCAGCTTGTATATCCAGAACCGAAAGACCTATGGCTACACCTTC. This encodes CASSLYIQNRKTYGYTF. The chain is assembled from TRBV4-1 and TRBJ1-2; no D gene can be assigned with confidence. The V and J ends are trimmed by 5 bases and 4 bases, leaving 23 bases between them. As encoded in the germline V gene, CDR1 is MGHRA while CDR2 is YSYEKL. The cysteine opens and the phenylalanine closes a CDR3 of 17 amino acids. The CDR3 DNA has 51 bases and is translated from base 1.